One sample yielded the 18 T cell receptor beta chains listed below, sequenced in a study of Ad26.COV2.S vaccination and SARS-CoV-2 variants. Treatment here: approximately 18 received Ad26.COV2.S at low or high dose, single or two shots; about 5 received placebo; per-sample allocation not given. Collection of samples fell on day 63 after the first vaccine or placebo injection. Profiling relied on immunoSEQ multiplex PCR, and the TCRdb table lists in-frame clones only, not all of them. In the table there are 350,000 to 500,000 clones, roughly 91% of which are singletons. The sequences come from peripheral blood, collected in a trial of Ad26.COV2.S vaccine versus placebo. The receptors were gathered from a person aged 18-60 years who received the Ad26.COV2.S COVID-19 vaccine or a placebo.

The rearrangement joins TRBV7-8 to TRBJ1-6; 9 nucleotides align to TRBD1. From germline, CDR1 is SGHVS and CDR2 FQNEAQ. CDR3 length equals 14 residues. With V trimmed by 7 bases and J by 7 bases, 5 bases remained unmatched. The CDR3 reads CASTPGQGNSPLHF. The CDR3 coding sequence is TGTGCCAGCACCCCAGGACAGGGGAATTCACCCCTCCACTTT. The variable domain in full, completed from reference TRBV7-8 and TRBJ1-6, reads GAGVSQSPRYKVAKRGQDVALRCDPISGHVSLFWYQQALGQGPEFLTYFQNEAQLDKSGLPSDRFFAERPEGSVSTLKIQRTQQEDSAVYLCASTPGQGNSPLHFGNGTRLTVT.

The rearrangement uses TRBV7-9 and TRBJ2-7; 9 bases map to TRBD2. With V trimmed by 3 bases and J by 3 bases, 3 bases remained unmatched. Germline-derived CDR1 and CDR2 are SEHNR and FQNEAQ (reference sequence). The CDR3 runs 14 residues. The CDR3 nucleotides are TGTGCCAGCAGCTTGGCTAGCGGGATCTACGAGCAGTACTTC. Protein sequence: CASSLASGIYEQYF.

The chain is built from TRBV9 and TRBJ2-3; TRBD2 aligns across 15 bases. J gave up 4 bases and V 0 bases, and 3 bases lay outside the gene matches. The CDR3 extends over 17 amino acids. Germline lookup yields CDR1 SGDLS and CDR2 YYNGEE. CDR3 nucleotide sequence: TGTGCCAGCAGCGTAGAAGGACTAGCGGGAGGGGCAGATACGCAGTATTTT. Translated: CASSVEGLAGGADTQYF.

The chain carries TRBV5-1 and TRBJ2-3; 9 nucleotides line up with TRBD2. J lost 6 bases, V lost 2 bases, and 4 bases had no gene match. The length of the CDR3 is 14 residues. Germline CDR1 is SGHRS and CDR2 is YFSETQ. The CDR3 DNA is TGCGCCAGCAGCTTTGCGGGGGGGCGCGATACGCAGTATTTT. Translation gives CASSFAGGRDTQYF.

The CDR3: CASSSGQGGEKLFF. The CDR3 region has the DNA TGTGCCAGCAGCTCGGGACAGGGGGGAGAAAAACTGTTTTTT. V gene TRBV25-1 combines with J gene TRBJ1-4; 11 nucleotides line up with TRBD1. Germline CDR1 and CDR2: MGHDK and SYGVNS. V was pared by 6 bases and J by 8 bases, with 5 bases of the junction left unmatched. This CDR3 spans 14 amino acids.

This rearrangement joins TRBV28 to TRBJ1-4; D might be TRBD1 (5 bases). Looked up from germline, CDR1 is MDHEN and CDR2 is SYDVKM. V lost 6 bases and J 13 bases, leaving 15 bases between the germline ends. This CDR3 is 12 amino acids long. The CDR3 region has the DNA TGTGCCAGCAGCCCCGGGACCCGGGGACTGTTTTTT. Translated: CASSPGTRGLFF.

The chain employs TRBV6-4 and TRBJ2-7, with 15 bases that match TRBD2. After removal of 4 bases from V and 3 bases from J, the junction contained 13 bases not matched to a gene. Per germline, CDR1 MRHNA and CDR2 SNTAGT. The CDR3 has 19 amino acids. This chain's CDR3 is CASSAGTSGRLLGDYEQYF. CDR3 sequence (DNA): TGTGCCAGCAGTGCCGGGACTAGCGGGAGGCTCCTGGGGGACTACGAGCAGTACTTC.

The rearrangement links TRBV11-2 to TRBJ1-5, with no clear D. V was clipped by 3 bases and J by 5 bases, with 5 bases between them. The CDR3 is 12 residues long. Germline assignment: CDR1 SGHAT and CDR2 FQNNGV. This CDR3 reads CASSLVHQPQHF. For the CDR3, the DNA is TGTGCCAGCAGCTTGGTTCATCAGCCCCAGCATTTT.

This sequence joins TRBV18 and TRBJ2-3; D is ambiguous. This CDR3 contains 14 residues. Deletions cut 2 bases from V and 6 bases from J, with 12 bases between. Germline CDR1 and CDR2: KGHSH and LQKENI. The CDR3 nucleotides are TGTGCCAGCTCACCAGGTTTGGGTGCGGATACGCAGTATTTT. Amino acids: CASSPGLGADTQYF.

The gene calls are TRBV25-1 and TRBJ2-7, with D perhaps TRBD1 or TRBD2 (5 bases each). Trimming pared 4 bases from V and 3 bases from J, leaving 13 bases between. The length of the CDR3 is 14 residues. Germline CDR1 MGHDK, CDR2 SYGVNS. CDR3 sequence: CASSASGPHYEQYF. CDR3 bases: TGTGCCAGCAGTGCGTCGGGACCGCACTACGAGCAGTACTTC.

The gene calls are TRBV4-2 and TRBJ2-1, with 12 bases fitting TRBD2. The CDR3 sequence is 17 residues long. Germline V CDR1 and CDR2: LGHNA, YNFKEQ. Trimming took 2 bases from V and 0 from J; bases not matched to a gene: 2. The CDR3: CASSQSTSGSSYNEQFF. The CDR3 DNA sequence: TGTGCCAGCAGCCAATCGACTAGCGGGAGCTCCTACAATGAGCAGTTCTTC.

This chain uses TRBV27 with TRBJ2-1; 7 positions agree with TRBD2. This CDR3 comprises 16 residues. V was pared by 3 bases and J by 4 bases, with 9 bases of the junction left unmatched. Germline loops: CDR1 MNHEY, CDR2 SMNVEV (reference sequence). The CDR3 loop is CASSFSREYGYNEQFF. Written as DNA, the CDR3 is TGTGCCAGCAGTTTCTCGCGGGAGTATGGGTACAATGAGCAGTTCTTC.

The J gene is TRBJ1-1, the V gene TRBV6-2 or TRBV6-3; D is possibly TRBD1 (6 bases). Deletions cut 6 bases from V and 5 bases from J, with 10 bases between. In germline, CDR1 is MNHEY, CDR2 SVGEGT. The CDR3 has 12 residues. The CDR3 DNA sequence: TGTGCCAGCAGCCGAGGGGGGACTGAAGCTTTCTTT. Residues: CASSRGGTEAFF.

This clone was seen just once. The chain couples TRBV29-1 to TRBJ1-2, with D maybe TRBD1 (6 bases). V was trimmed by 3 bases and J by 2 bases, leaving 10 bases between them. The CDR3 has 13 amino acids. Germline values: CDR1 SQVTM, CDR2 ANQGSEA. CDR3 sequence (DNA): TGCAGCGTTGATGACAGGAAAAACTATGGCTACACCTTC. Protein sequence: CSVDDRKNYGYTF.

The genes are TRBV7-9 and TRBJ2-7; D remains ambiguous. The CDR3 extends over 12 amino acids. Trimming cost V 8 bases and J 5 bases, with 13 bases left between them. Germline V lookup: CDR1 SEHNR, CDR2 FQNEAQ (reference sequence). The CDR3 DNA sequence: TGTGCCAGCTCCCAAGAGGAACACGAGCAGTACTTC. Its protein product is CASSQEEHEQYF.

The CDR3 here is CASSLIPTDTQYF. CDR3 coding DNA: TGCGCCAGCAGCTTGATTCCAACAGATACGCAGTATTTT. The rearrangement uses TRBV5-1 and TRBJ2-3; D is unresolved. The V end lost 1 base, the J end lost 3 bases, and 6 bases lay between the germline ends. This CDR3 has 13 residues. Germline CDR1 is SGHRS and CDR2 is YFSETQ. Full variable domain (rest looked up from reference TRBV5-1 and TRBJ2-3): KAGVTQTPRYLIKTRGQQVTLSCSPISGHRSVSWYQQTPGQGLQFLFEYFSETQRNKGNFPGRFSGRQFSNSRSEMNVSTLELGDSALYLCASSLIPTDTQYFGPGTRLTVL.

The V gene is TRBV19, the J gene TRBJ1-3, with D possibly being TRBD1 (5 bases). Trimming left V 3 bases short and J 0 bases short, with 18 bases between. The CDR3 spans 18 residues. Germline CDR1 is LNHDA and CDR2 is SQIVND (reference sequence). CDR3 region: CASSMGLGRRSSGNTIYF. The CDR3 region has the DNA TGTGCCAGTAGTATGGGGCTCGGACGGCGAAGCTCTGGAAACACCATATATTTT. Full variable domain (remainder filled in from reference TRBV19 and TRBJ1-3): DGGITQSPKYLFRKEGQNVTLSCEQNLNHDAMYWYRQDPGQGLRLIYYSQIVNDFQKGDIAEGYSVSREKKESFPLTVTSAQKNPTAFYLCASSMGLGRRSSGNTIYFGEGSWLTVV.

The V call is TRBV28, the J call TRBJ1-6; D is ambiguous. Trimming took 1 base from V and 7 from J, leaving 14 bases between them. The CDR3 loop spans 16 amino acids. The germline V gene has CDR1 MDHEN and CDR2 SYDVKM. The CDR3 reads CASSLFTPSGNSPLHF. DNA of the CDR3: TGTGCCAGCAGTTTATTTACCCCATCCGGGAATTCACCCCTCCACTTT.